The T cell receptor beta chain under discussion was sequenced for a study of T cell repertoires in cytomegalovirus infection. Study-wide background: An indication of both CMV infection and matching HLA type came from public TCR beta signatures. Study-wide findings and caveats: What dominated the ex vivo response were HLA-C-restricted CMV-specific TCR beta clonotypes.

This clonotype was recorded at least ten times. No antigen is known for it. Each CDR3 protein is one row after TCRdb ran MiXCR on the reads. Seen here are about 300,000 distinct CDR3 sequences, about 9.2% observed once, and the top ten hold 2.5%. J gave up 6 bases and V 2 bases, and 14 bases lay outside the gene matches. This CDR3 is built from 18 residues. Germline V gene lookup returns CDR1 SGHVS and CDR2 FNYEAQ. Input material: PBMCs. The V gene is TRBV7-6, the J gene TRBJ2-1, with 9 nucleotides matching TRBD2. This sequence originates from a human donor in good health (CMV status not recorded). Some clones in this sample may be carry-over from other donors' samples. The DNA of the CDR3 is TGTGCCAGCAGCTTAAGTTGGATCGCGGGGGGGCACGGCAATGAGCAGTTCTTC. Amino acid sequence: CASSLSWIAGGHGNEQFF.